These 14 T cell receptor beta chains originate from one sample sequenced in a study of OX40 agonist ivuxolimab in advanced cancers. Profiling relied on immunoSEQ multiplex PCR, and the TCRdb table lists in-frame clones only, not all of them. The sample holds approximately 44,000 clones; approximately 86% are singletons and the top ten take 0.3% to 0.45%. The starting material was CD4+ or CD8+ T cells sorted from blood, obtained in a trial of the OX40 agonist ivuxolimab. These receptors were collected from an adult with an advanced solid tumor such as melanoma, head and neck, liver or kidney cancer.

V gene TRBV10-3 combines with J gene TRBJ2-7; 7 nucleotides line up with TRBD2. Trimming at V came to 4 bases and at J to 1 base, leaving 7 bases not matched to a gene. Germline CDR1 and CDR2: ENHRY and SYGVKD. This CDR3 spans 15 amino acids. CDR3: CAISVETGGSYEQYF. The CDR3 DNA is TGTGCCATCAGTGTCGAGACCGGGGGGTCCTACGAGCAGTACTTC.

The rearrangement links TRBV7-2 to TRBJ2-3; 8 bases are shared with TRBD2. The CDR3 contains 15 residues. The J segment lost 4 bases and the V segment lost 3 bases, leaving 6 bases of the junction unmatched. The germline V gene encodes CDR1 SGHTA and CDR2 FQGNSA. CDR3 nucleotides: TGTGCCAGCAGCTTGGCCGGACTAGCCCCAGATACGCAGTATTTT. Translating it yields CASSLAGLAPDTQYF.

The chain employs TRBV13 and TRBJ1-2; 8 bases agree with TRBD1. The V gene's germline CDR1 is PRHDT and CDR2 FYEKMQ (reference sequence). The CDR3 consists of 13 residues. Trimming removed 2 bases from V and 7 bases from J; junction bases left unmatched: 3. In DNA form, the CDR3 reads TGTGCCAGCAGCTTAAGACAGGGGAGTGGCTACACCTTC. Translated: CASSLRQGSGYTF.

The V and J genes are TRBV7-8 and TRBJ1-6; D unresolved. This CDR3 has 15 amino acids. V was shortened by 4 bases and J by 8 bases, with 15 bases between the two germline ends. CDR1 and CDR2 (germline): SGHVS, FQNEAQ. CDR3: CASSSARHGDSPLHF. The CDR3 DNA reads as TGTGCCAGCAGCTCCGCTCGACACGGGGATTCACCCCTCCACTTT.

J is TRBJ1-2 and V is TRBV6-1; D uncertain. Germline CDR1 MNHNS, CDR2 SASEGT. The CDR3 has 14 residues. V lost 4 bases, J lost 5 bases, and 14 bases lay in between. DNA for the CDR3: TGTGCCAGCAGTGTTACACCCTTTGGGTATGGCTACACCTTC. Encoded protein: CASSVTPFGYGYTF.

The J gene is TRBJ2-1, the V gene TRBV9; D is ambiguous. Deletions cut 0 bases from V and 9 bases from J, with 4 bases between. The CDR3 loop spans 11 amino acids. CDR1 and CDR2 (germline): SGDLS, YYNGEE. The CDR3 DNA reads TGTGCCAGCAGCGTAGAGGGTGAGCAGTTCTTC. It translates to CASSVEGEQFF.

The rearrangement uses TRBV28 and TRBJ1-6; the D is unclear. This CDR3 has 13 amino acids. V dropped 3 bases and J dropped 10 bases, with 10 bases sitting between them. In germline, CDR1 is MDHEN, CDR2 SYDVKM. The CDR3 DNA is TGTGCCAGCAGTTTTACCAGAAACTCACCCCTCCACTTT. Translating gives CASSFTRNSPLHF.

This clone was detected only a few times. The gene calls are TRBV5-1 and TRBJ2-3, with 8 bases lining up with TRBD2. With V trimmed by 3 bases and J by 5 bases, 8 bases remained unmatched. This CDR3 comprises 15 residues. CDR1 is SGHRS, CDR2 YFSETQ, per germline. CDR3 bases: TGCGCCAGCAGCTCGCGGGGGGAGGATAGAGATACGCAGTATTTT. It yields the protein CASSSRGEDRDTQYF.

The chain employs TRBV2 and TRBJ2-7, with D possibly matching TRBD1 (6 bases). The CDR3 is made up of 13 amino acids. CDR1 and CDR2 from the germline V gene are SNHLY and FYNNEI. V gave up 4 bases and J gave up 4 bases, with 11 bases separating them. The CDR3 here is CASSVQGMYEQYF. DNA for the CDR3: TGTGCCAGCAGTGTACAGGGAATGTACGAGCAGTACTTC.

V usage is TRBV7-9 and J usage is TRBJ1-2; the D is unclear. Germline assignment: CDR1 SEHNR and CDR2 FQNEAQ (reference sequence). The CDR3 covers 16 residues. V gave up 5 bases and J gave up 0 bases, with 16 bases separating them. CDR3 nucleotides: TGTGCCAGCAGCCCTTTCACCGTCCTCACTAACTATGGCTACACCTTC. Protein sequence: CASSPFTVLTNYGYTF.

V gene TRBV30 combines with J gene TRBJ1-1; tentatively, D is TRBD1 (5 bases). V gave up 3 bases and J gave up 5 bases, with 10 bases separating them. In germline, CDR1 is GTSNPN, CDR2 SVGIG (reference sequence). The CDR3 has 12 amino acids. The CDR3 reads CAWRKTGTEAFF. The CDR3, as DNA: TGTGCCTGGAGGAAAACAGGTACTGAAGCTTTCTTT.

The rearrangement joins TRBV27 to TRBJ2-7; the D is unclear. Germline lookup yields CDR1 MNHEY and CDR2 SMNVEV (reference sequence). Trimming removed 0 bases from V and 0 bases from J, with 9 bases in between. CDR3 size: 15 residues. CDR3 residues: CASSLSSRSSYEQYF. The DNA of the CDR3 is TGTGCCAGCAGTTTATCGAGTCGGAGCTCCTACGAGCAGTACTTC.

This chain links TRBV9 with TRBJ2-2; a weak D match, TRBD2 (5 bases). Germline values: CDR1 SGDLS, CDR2 YYNGEE. The CDR3 is 16 amino acids. V was trimmed by 4 bases and J by 0 bases, leaving 13 bases between them. CDR3 DNA: TGTGCCAGCAGCCCAGGAGGTAGTCCGAACACCGGGGAGCTGTTTTTT. Its protein product is CASSPGGSPNTGELFF.

This clone was seen just once. Sequence at one end of the junction differs from germline and may be a read error. The V gene is TRBV7-7, the J gene TRBJ2-2; no definite D call. CDR3 length: 14 residues. The germline CDR1 and CDR2 sequences are SSHAT and FNYEAQ (reference sequence). DNA of the CDR3: TGTGCTAGCAGCCCAGTCTCTCGAGCCGGGGAGCTGTTTTTT. Translated, it gives CASSPVSRAGELFF.